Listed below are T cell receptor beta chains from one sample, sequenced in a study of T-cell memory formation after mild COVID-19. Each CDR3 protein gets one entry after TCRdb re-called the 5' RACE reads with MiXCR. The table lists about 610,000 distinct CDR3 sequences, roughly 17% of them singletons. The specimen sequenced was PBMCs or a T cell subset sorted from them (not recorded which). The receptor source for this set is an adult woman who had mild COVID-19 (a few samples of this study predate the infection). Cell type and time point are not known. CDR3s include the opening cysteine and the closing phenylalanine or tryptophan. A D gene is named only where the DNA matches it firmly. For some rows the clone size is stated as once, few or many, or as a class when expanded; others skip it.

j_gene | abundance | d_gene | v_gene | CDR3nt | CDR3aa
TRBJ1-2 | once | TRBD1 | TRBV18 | TGTGCCAGCTCACCACCGGACAGGGGGCGAATTGCTGGCTACACCTTC | CASSPPDRGRIAGYTF
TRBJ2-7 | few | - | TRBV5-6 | TGTGCCAGCAGCCCGTCGGGATTTCTCTTATCCTACGAGCAGTACTTC | CASSPSGFLLSYEQYF
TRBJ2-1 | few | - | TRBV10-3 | TGTGCCATCAAAGGGACAACAGGCCACAATGAGCAGTTCTTC | CAIKGTTGHNEQFF
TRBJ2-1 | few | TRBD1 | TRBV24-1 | TGTGCCACCAGTGATACTACGGGACAGGGGATGAATGAGCAGTTCTTC | CATSDTTGQGMNEQFF
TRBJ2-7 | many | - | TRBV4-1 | TGCGCCAGCAGCCTCTTCGATCCTTCCTACGAGCAGTACTTC | CASSLFDPSYEQYF
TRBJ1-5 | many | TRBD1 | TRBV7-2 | TGTGCCAGCAGCTCCAGACAGGGCGGCAATCAGCCCCAGCATTTT | CASSSRQGGNQPQHF
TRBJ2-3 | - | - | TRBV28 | TGTGCCAGCAGAACTCCCAGGGCGGGAACAGATACGCAGTATTTT | CASRTPRAGTDTQYF
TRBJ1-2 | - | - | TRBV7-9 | TGTGCCAGCAGCTCGGAGGGAAGTGGGGATGGCTACACCTTC | CASSSEGSGDGYTF
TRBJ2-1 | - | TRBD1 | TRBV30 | TGTGCCTGGAACGACTTAAAACAGGGGGCAGGCAATGAGCAGTTCTTC | CAWNDLKQGAGNEQFF
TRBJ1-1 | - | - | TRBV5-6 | TGTGCCAGCAGCTTGGAATTGATTGGGGCTGAAGCTTTCTTT | CASSLELIGAEAFF